This T cell receptor (beta chain) was profiled in a study of patients and donors after allogeneic stem cell transplantation. One entry per CDR3 protein results from TCRdb running MiXCR on the RT-PCR reads. The sample records 20,000 or so distinct CDR3 sequences, 4.5% to 5.5% being singletons. This clonotype came up a few times. The CDR3 loop spans 12 amino acids. CDR1 SGHTA and CDR2 FQGTGA come from the germline V gene. V was clipped by 6 bases and J by 3 bases, with 8 bases between them. The source of this sequence is a human donor who was either an allogeneic HSCT recipient or a stem cell or donor lymphocyte infusion donor (not recorded which). It is not recorded whose cells these are; they may come from a transplant donor. Sample: blood, either unsorted or a sorted T cell fraction (not recorded which). This sequence joins TRBV7-3 and TRBJ2-5; D ambiguous. The CDR3 DNA follows: TGTGCCAGCAGAAATGGGGAAGAGACCCAGTACTTC. Residues: CASRNGEETQYF.